This is a list of T cell receptor beta chains from one sample in a study. TCRdb re-called the RT-PCR reads through MiXCR, storing one row per CDR3 protein. The sample has hundreds of thousands of distinct CDR3 sequences; about 14% are singletons. Sequencing input: memory CD4+ T cells from blood. All receptors derive from a female donor in good health, serving as a healthy control. The CDR3 runs from the conserved cysteine through the conserved F or W. The order of the fields is V gene, J gene, CDR3 protein.

v_gene: TRBV20-1; j_gene: TRBJ2-1; CDR3aa: CSARDHPWTSLDGQFF
v_gene: TRBV7-9; j_gene: TRBJ2-7; CDR3aa: CASSLAKPPGRVYEQYF
v_gene: TRBV7-6; j_gene: TRBJ2-7; CDR3aa: CASSHRPTSGSFYYEQYF
v_gene: TRBV28; j_gene: TRBJ2-3; CDR3aa: CASTSSATGRDTQYF
v_gene: TRBV20-1; j_gene: TRBJ1-1; CDR3aa: CSARGVLNTEAFF
v_gene: TRBV9; j_gene: TRBJ1-1; CDR3aa: CASSVTTGRTEAFF
v_gene: TRBV7-2; j_gene: TRBJ1-6; CDR3aa: CASSIDRNNSPLHF
v_gene: TRBV6-6; j_gene: TRBJ1-2; CDR3aa: CASTPTGGANYGYTF
v_gene: TRBV3-1; j_gene: TRBJ1-3; CDR3aa: CASSPSRAVRVYF
v_gene: TRBV20-1; j_gene: TRBJ2-2; CDR3aa: CSASGRGTLKELFF
v_gene: TRBV28; j_gene: TRBJ1-2; CDR3aa: CASSISDRAGGYTF
v_gene: TRBV27; j_gene: TRBJ2-1; CDR3aa: CASRRTSGVGPYNEQFF
v_gene: TRBV20-1; j_gene: TRBJ1-1; CDR3aa: CSARTTGRNTEAFF
v_gene: TRBV20-1; j_gene: TRBJ2-7; CDR3aa: CSAWNLKGGQYF
v_gene: TRBV20-1; j_gene: TRBJ1-2; CDR3aa: CSEGGSNYGYTF
v_gene: TRBV24-1; j_gene: TRBJ2-5; CDR3aa: CATSETSGRETQYF
v_gene: TRBV19; j_gene: TRBJ1-5; CDR3aa: CASSIRWNSNQPQHF
v_gene: TRBV7-6; j_gene: TRBJ1-4; CDR3aa: CASSQRLLATNEKLFF
v_gene: TRBV7-3; j_gene: TRBJ2-1; CDR3aa: CASSSSLGTSGFNEQFF
v_gene: TRBV28; j_gene: TRBJ1-5; CDR3aa: CASSFPGVYQPQHF
v_gene: TRBV6-2/TRBV6-3; j_gene: TRBJ2-7; CDR3aa: CASSSNDRDPLYEQYF
v_gene: TRBV6-2/TRBV6-3; j_gene: TRBJ2-5; CDR3aa: CASMPSKETQYF
v_gene: TRBV28; j_gene: TRBJ2-3; CDR3aa: CASSFSGGKDTQYF
v_gene: TRBV7-9; j_gene: TRBJ2-7; CDR3aa: CASSYTGTSYSYEQYF
v_gene: TRBV6-2/TRBV6-3; j_gene: TRBJ2-1; CDR3aa: CASSDSRRSNNEQFF
v_gene: TRBV5-4; j_gene: TRBJ2-2; CDR3aa: CASSLKLAGVAGELFF
v_gene: TRBV20-1; j_gene: TRBJ1-5; CDR3aa: CSANVVGNQPQHF
v_gene: TRBV5-5; j_gene: TRBJ1-2; CDR3aa: CASSLRYQVFYTF
v_gene: TRBV7-2; j_gene: TRBJ1-2; CDR3aa: CASSLGRGTGDGYTF
v_gene: TRBV20-1; j_gene: TRBJ2-5; CDR3aa: CSASGTGDQETQYF
v_gene: TRBV20-1; j_gene: TRBJ1-6; CDR3aa: CSASLPQNSPLHF
v_gene: TRBV9; j_gene: TRBJ1-1; CDR3aa: CASSAPPRTEAFF
v_gene: TRBV27; j_gene: TRBJ2-3; CDR3aa: CASRRLAAGGITDTQYF
v_gene: TRBV12-3/TRBV12-4; j_gene: TRBJ1-1; CDR3aa: CASSVQQDSAFF
v_gene: TRBV5-4; j_gene: TRBJ2-1; CDR3aa: CASSSQGLAGNEQFF
v_gene: TRBV28; j_gene: TRBJ1-5; CDR3aa: CASSGTQPQHF
v_gene: TRBV6-2/TRBV6-3; j_gene: TRBJ1-5; CDR3aa: CASSGTFANSNQPQHF
v_gene: TRBV6-5; j_gene: TRBJ1-4; CDR3aa: CASSLIRSEKLFF
v_gene: TRBV5-1; j_gene: TRBJ2-7; CDR3aa: CASSREGQTYEQYF